A single sample gave rise to the 10 T cell receptor beta chains below, sequenced in a study of identical twins. TCRdb re-called the 5' RACE reads with MiXCR, one entry per CDR3 protein. Found here are about 150,000 distinct CDR3 sequences, 3% to 4.5% of them singletons; the top ten hold around 8%. Material for sequencing was memory T cells sorted from blood. All receptors come from a man aged 18-30 years in good health.

This clonotype was seen many times. The rearrangement uses TRBV7-2 and TRBJ2-3; D is perhaps TRBD1 (5 bases). The V gene lost 7 bases and the J gene lost 6 bases, with 17 bases spanning the gap. Per the germline V gene, CDR1 is SGHTA and CDR2 is FQGNSA. This CDR3 is built from 14 residues. CDR3 in amino acids: CASKWGSSGDTQYF. The CDR3 DNA sequence: TGTGCCAGCAAATGGGGCTCCTCAGGGGATACGCAGTATTTT.

A few counts support this clonotype. The gene calls are TRBV27 and TRBJ2-1; D may be TRBD1 (7 bases). There are 15 residues in the CDR3. The germline V gene has CDR1 MNHEY and CDR2 SMNVEV (reference sequence). V was pared by 5 bases and J by 8 bases, with 19 bases between. Written as DNA, the CDR3 is TGTGCCAGCAGTACCGACAAAGTCAGGGGGGATGAGCAGTTCTTC. Protein product: CASSTDKVRGDEQFF.

This rearrangement joins TRBV15 to TRBJ1-6; a weak D match, TRBD1 (6 bases). This CDR3 region has 17 residues. Germline lookup yields CDR1 LNHNV and CDR2 YYDKDF (reference sequence). V lost 5 bases and J lost 0, with 14 bases in between. CDR3 bases: TGTGCCACCAGCCAACGGACAGCGAGCTCCTATAATTCACCCCTCCACTTT. Protein product: CATSQRTASSYNSPLHF.

This clonotype has more than one count but fewer than ten. This chain links TRBV7-3 with TRBJ2-7, with D possibly being TRBD1 (6 bases). Germline V gene sequence: CDR1 SGHTA, CDR2 FQGTGA. The CDR3 has 15 residues. V was trimmed by 2 bases and J by 6 bases, leaving 17 bases between them. CDR3 DNA: TGTGCCAGCAGCTTAGGGGCCGGGACACCTGGCGAGCAGTACTTC. It translates to CASSLGAGTPGEQYF.

This clonotype was counted many times. The chain combines TRBV19 with TRBJ1-2, with 10 bases fitting TRBD1. The CDR3 runs to 13 residues. Germline values: CDR1 LNHDA, CDR2 SQIVND (reference sequence). The ends lost 10 bases at V and 5 bases at J; junction bases unmatched: 7. CDR3 nucleotides: TGTGCCACTACACCGGGACAGGGGTATGGCTACACCTTC. It specifies CATTPGQGYGYTF.

Many counts were recorded for this clonotype. The V and J genes are TRBV27 and TRBJ2-5; either TRBD1 or TRBD2 may fit D (5 bases each). The V and J ends lost 7 bases and 4 bases respectively, with 25 bases between them. This CDR3 region has 17 residues. CDR1 and CDR2 from the germline V gene are MNHEY and SMNVEV (reference sequence). CDR3 nucleotides: TGTGCCAGCACTCTGCCGTGGGGACGCCATCAAGGAGAGACCCAGTACTTC. Its protein is CASTLPWGRHQGETQYF.

This rearrangement joins TRBV7-8 to TRBJ1-2; D is uncertain. In germline, CDR1 is SGHVS, CDR2 FQNEAQ. This CDR3 contains 16 residues. V gave up 5 bases and J gave up 4 bases, with 20 bases separating them. This chain's CDR3 is CASSEILDISSYGYTF. The CDR3 nucleotides are TGTGCCAGCAGCGAAATACTCGACATTAGCTCCTATGGCTACACCTTC.

This clonotype showed up many times. V usage is TRBV11-2 and J usage is TRBJ2-2; tentatively, D is TRBD2 (5 bases). The V end lost 6 bases, the J end lost 6 bases, and 14 bases lay between the germline ends. The CDR3 covers 14 residues. The germline V gene has CDR1 SGHAT and CDR2 FQNNGV. The CDR3 loop reads CASSPLGVAGELFF. CDR3 bases: TGTGCCAGCAGTCCCTTGGGAGTGGCCGGGGAGCTGTTTTTT. The full variable domain, completed using reference TRBV11-2 and TRBJ2-2, is EAGVAQSPRYKIIEKRQSVAFWCNPISGHATLYWYQQILGQGPKLLIQFQNNGVVDDSQLPKDRFSAERLKGVDSTLKIQPAKLEDSAVYLCASSPLGVAGELFFGEGSRLTVL.

This clonotype was recorded many times. The chain joins TRBV6-5 to TRBJ1-1; 8 bases align to TRBD1. The CDR3 is 17 amino acids. J lost 0 bases, V lost 1 base, and 7 bases had no gene match. The germline CDR1 and CDR2 sequences are MNHEY and SVGAGI. CDR3 DNA sequence: TGTGCCAGCAGTTACTTGGCCGGACAGGGTTTGAACACTGAAGCTTTCTTT. It yields the protein CASSYLAGQGLNTEAFF.

The chain recombines TRBV7-8 with TRBJ1-1; weak D call: TRBD1 (5 bases). The CDR3 contains 13 residues. V gave up 5 bases and J gave up 1 base, with 8 bases separating them. CDR1 and CDR2 from the germline V gene are SGHVS and FQNEAQ. The CDR3 coding sequence is TGTGCCAGCAGCCCCACAGGGAACACTGAAGCTTTCTTT. Translated: CASSPTGNTEAFF.